Below are 13 T cell receptor beta chains sequenced from a single sample in a study of cytomegalovirus exposure and HLA in healthy donors. PCR was performed using 60 Vbeta and 13 Jbeta primers. Profiling relied on immunoSEQ multiplex PCR, and the TCRdb table lists in-frame clones only, not all of them. The sample has around 120,000 clones, approximately 80% seen once. The sequencing sample was made of PBMCs. Source of these receptors: a girl aged 2 to 10 in good health and CMV-seronegative.

The gene calls are TRBV6-5 and TRBJ2-3; a possible D gene is TRBD2 (6 bases). Germline CDR1 reads MNHEY; CDR2 reads SVGAGI. V lost 6 bases, J lost 4 bases, and 11 bases lay in between. This CDR3 comprises 13 residues. This CDR3 reads CASSRDWADTQYF. The CDR3 DNA reads TGTGCCAGCAGCCGGGACTGGGCAGATACGCAGTATTTT.

This clone was seen only a few times. This chain links TRBV18 with TRBJ1-1, with D tentatively TRBD1 (5 bases). Germline values: CDR1 KGHSH, CDR2 LQKENI. The CDR3 is made up of 14 amino acids. V lost 3 bases and J 3 bases, leaving 11 bases between the germline ends. This chain's CDR3 is CASSPRGFDTEAFF. DNA of the CDR3: TGTGCCAGCTCACCCCGGGGGTTCGACACTGAAGCTTTCTTT.

A few counts support this clone. A junction boundary mismatches the germline segment, possibly from a read error. V gene TRBV7-7 combines with J gene TRBJ1-1; D is uncertain. This CDR3 region has 13 residues. The germline CDR1 and CDR2 sequences are SSHAT and FNYEAQ (reference sequence). CDR3 sequence reads: CASSSQLGTEAFF. The CDR3 DNA reads as TGTGCTAGCAGCTCTCAACTAGGCACTGAAGCTTTCTTT.

The chain combines TRBV29-1 with TRBJ1-4, with TRBD1 matching 11 bases. J lost 8 bases, V lost 5 bases, and 4 bases had no gene match. The germline gives CDR1 SQVTM, CDR2 ANQGSEA. CDR3 length: 13 amino acids. CDR3 protein: CSVLGQGGEKLFF. Here the CDR3 DNA reads TGCAGCGTTTTGGGACAGGGGGGGGAAAAACTGTTTTTT.

The V call is TRBV27, the J call TRBJ2-7, with 12 bases matching TRBD1. V shed 0 bases, J shed 3 bases, and the junction held 3 bases outside the gene matches. The CDR3 is made up of 16 amino acids. From germline, CDR1 is MNHEY and CDR2 SMNVEV (reference sequence). The chain's CDR3 is CASSLSRDRGLYEQYF. CDR3 nucleotides: TGTGCCAGCAGTTTATCCCGGGACAGGGGGCTCTACGAGCAGTACTTC.

This clone was counted a single time. This chain links TRBV28 with TRBJ2-7; 9 positions match TRBD2. CDR3 length: 17 amino acids. Germline trimming cut 2 bases from V and 7 bases from J; bases unmatched to any gene: 15. The germline V gene has CDR1 MDHEN and CDR2 SYDVKM. The CDR3 spells CASSLQVDGGRADEQYF. CDR3 DNA: TGTGCCAGCAGTTTACAGGTAGATGGCGGGAGGGCCGATGAGCAGTACTTC.

The chain uses TRBV29-1 and TRBJ2-1; maybe TRBD2 (6 bases). Germline V CDR1 and CDR2: SQVTM, ANQGSEA. The germline V and J ends were trimmed by 6 bases and 10 bases, with 16 bases remaining between them. The CDR3 totals 12 residues. This CDR3 is CSVAGLRDEQFF. The CDR3 DNA reads TGCAGCGTCGCCGGCCTGCGGGACGAGCAGTTCTTC.

The CDR3 nucleotides are TGCGCCAGCAGCAGTAACGCGGCAGGGGCTGGCTACACCTTC. Translated, it gives CASSSNAAGAGYTF. The chain recombines TRBV5-1 with TRBJ1-2; possibly TRBD1 for D (6 bases). Trimming stripped 4 bases from V and 7 bases from J, with 17 bases between. Germline CDR1 and CDR2: SGHRS and YFSETQ. The CDR3 has 14 amino acids.

As for this clone: Other DNA sequences in this sample translate to the same CDR3. The chain links TRBV7-9 to TRBJ1-2; no definite D call. This CDR3 region has 14 residues. Looked up from germline, CDR1 is SEHNR and CDR2 is FQNEAQ (reference sequence). With 4 bases removed from V and 5 bases from J, the gap between germline ends came to 14 bases. Here the CDR3 reads CASSSYGGRYGYTF. CDR3 in DNA: TGTGCCAGCAGCTCTTATGGAGGTCGATATGGCTACACCTTC.

The V gene is TRBV6-1, the J gene TRBJ1-1; the match to TRBD1 covers 10 bases. The CDR3 has 16 residues. Trimming removed 2 bases from V and 0 bases from J; junction bases left unmatched: 3. CDR1 is MNHNS and CDR2 is SASEGT in the germline V gene. This CDR3 reads CASSEPTGGMNTEAFF. Here the CDR3 DNA reads TGTGCCAGCAGTGAACCGACAGGGGGCATGAACACTGAAGCTTTCTTT.

This chain joins TRBV4-2 and TRBJ1-6; D remains ambiguous. The CDR3 contains 16 residues. V lost 0 bases and J 3 bases, leaving 9 bases between the germline ends. CDR1 is LGHNA, CDR2 YNFKEQ, per germline. For the CDR3, the DNA is TGTGCCAGCAGCCAAGAGGAGAGAAGCTATAATTCACCCCTCCACTTT. Protein sequence: CASSQEERSYNSPLHF.

The V gene is TRBV6-4, the J gene TRBJ2-7; 8 bases are shared with TRBD2. The length of the CDR3 is 16 residues. The trim removed 8 bases at V and 2 bases at J, leaving 14 bases unmatched. Germline V lookup: CDR1 MRHNA, CDR2 SNTAGT. The CDR3 reads CASSTQPSGGPYEQYF. The CDR3 nucleotides are TGTGCCAGCTCTACCCAGCCCAGCGGGGGACCCTACGAGCAGTACTTC.

This clone was detected once. The chain has TRBV28 and TRBJ2-5; 9 bases are a match to TRBD2. Germline CDR1 reads MDHEN; CDR2 reads SYDVKM. J lost 0 bases, V lost 10 bases, and 18 bases had no gene match. This CDR3 has 18 amino acids. The CDR3 nucleotides are TGTGCCAACAACCAACCCCTTTATAGCGGGGGCTACCAAGAGACCCAGTACTTC. Its translation is CANNQPLYSGGYQETQYF. Full variable domain (remainder filled in from reference TRBV28 and TRBJ2-5): DVKVTQSSRYLVKRTGEKVFLECVQDMDHENMFWYRQDPGLGLRLIYFSYDVKMKEKGDIPEGYSVSREKKERFSLILESASTNQTSMYLCANNQPLYSGGYQETQYFGPGTRLLVL.